This is a list of T cell receptor beta chains from one sample in a study of cytomegalovirus exposure and HLA in healthy donors. Method: immunoSEQ multiplex PCR; TCRdb's copy keeps in-frame clones and lacks some. This table has some 150,000 clones, just under 80% appearing once. Sequenced material: PBMCs. These receptors all come from a man aged 25-40 years in good health and CMV-seronegative. CDR3s include the opening cysteine and the closing phenylalanine or tryptophan. The D gene is left open where the match is weak. Some rows have no size entry. The others give once, few or many, or a class for an expanded clone.

>-|-|TRBV7-9|TRBJ1-5
TGTGCCAGCAGCCTCGACACAAACAATCAGCCCCAGCATTTT
CASSLDTNNQPQHF
>-|-|TRBV2|TRBJ1-3
TGTGCCAGCAGACTAGGAAACACCATATATTTT
CASRLGNTIYF
>TRBD1|-|TRBV10-3|TRBJ1-5
TGTGCCATCAGCGGGACAGGGGGTAATCAGCCCCAGCATTTT
CAISGTGGNQPQHF
>TRBD2|-|TRBV25-1|TRBJ2-1
TGTGCCAGCAGTGAAGAACTAGCGGGGGGGTGGGAGAATGAGCAGTTCTTC
CASSEELAGGWENEQFF
>TRBD1|few|TRBV6-1|TRBJ1-1
TGTGCCAGCAGTGCAATCGGACAGGGGATCACTGAAGCTTTCTTT
CASSAIGQGITEAFF
>TRBD2|-|TRBV4-1|TRBJ2-1
TGCGCCAGCAGCCAGGGACTAGCGGGAGGGCCTAATGAGCAGTTCTTC
CASSQGLAGGPNEQFF
>TRBD1|-|TRBV5-1|TRBJ2-5
TGCGCCAGCAGCTTGGAGACAGGGGAGAGGGAGACCCAGTACTTC
CASSLETGERETQYF
>TRBD1|-|TRBV28|TRBJ1-3
TGTGCCAGCGGTCAACCGGGACAGGGGTTCGGAAACACCATATATTTT
CASGQPGQGFGNTIYF
>-|-|TRBV6-6|TRBJ2-1
TGTGCCAGCCCCCTCGGTGACGACAGGAACAATGAGCAGTTCTTC
CASPLGDDRNNEQFF
>-|-|TRBV5-1|TRBJ1-6
TGCGCCAGCAGCCCGGCGGATAATTCACCCCTCCACTTT
CASSPADNSPLHF
>TRBD1|-|TRBV10-3|TRBJ2-7
TGTGCCATCAGCGAGCAGGGGGCCATCTCCTACGAGCAGTACTTC
CAISEQGAISYEQYF
>TRBD1|-|TRBV6-1|TRBJ1-2
TGTGCCAGCAGTGCCCTGGAAGGGGGCAAGGGTGGCTACCCCTTC
CASSALEGGKGGYPF
>TRBD1|-|TRBV2|TRBJ1-5
TGTGCCAGCCGGGACAGGCTTGTTCAGCCCCAGCATTTT
CASRDRLVQPQHF
>-|-|TRBV28|TRBJ1-1
TGTGCCAGCAGTTCCAGGGGATGGGGAGCTTTCTTT
CASSSRGWGAFF
>TRBD1|-|TRBV2|TRBJ2-3
TGTGCCAGCAGTGCGGAATTAGGGGGCGGGTTCGTTACGCAGTATTTT
CASSAELGGGFVTQYF
>-|few|TRBV6-5|TRBJ1-1
TGTGCCAGCAGTACCCCCGGGAACACTGAAGCTTTCTTT
CASSTPGNTEAFF
>TRBD1|-|TRBV5-1|TRBJ2-7
TGCGCCAGCAGCTCGGACAGGGGGCGACCCAACTTCTCCTACGAGCAGTACTTC
CASSSDRGRPNFSYEQYF
>-|-|TRBV13|TRBJ1-5
TGTGCCAGCAGCTTATCCCAGGGGCGAGACTATAGCAATCAGCCCCAGCATTTT
CASSLSQGRDYSNQPQHF
>-|-|TRBV6-1|TRBJ2-7
TGTGCCAGCAGGGGGGAGGCCCCCTACGAGCAGTACTTC
CASRGEAPYEQYF
>-|few|TRBV4-1|TRBJ2-7
TGCGCCAGCAGCCGCGGGGTCGAGGGAGAGCAGTACTTC
CASSRGVEGEQYF
>TRBD1|once|TRBV6-1|TRBJ2-1
TGTGCCACGAACAGGGGCCCCAGCTCCTACAATGAGCAGTTCTTC
CATNRGPSSYNEQFF
>-|-|TRBV7-2|TRBJ1-4
TGTGCCAGCAGCCGAACGGGGGGGAGGGAAAAACTGTTTTTT
CASSRTGGREKLFF